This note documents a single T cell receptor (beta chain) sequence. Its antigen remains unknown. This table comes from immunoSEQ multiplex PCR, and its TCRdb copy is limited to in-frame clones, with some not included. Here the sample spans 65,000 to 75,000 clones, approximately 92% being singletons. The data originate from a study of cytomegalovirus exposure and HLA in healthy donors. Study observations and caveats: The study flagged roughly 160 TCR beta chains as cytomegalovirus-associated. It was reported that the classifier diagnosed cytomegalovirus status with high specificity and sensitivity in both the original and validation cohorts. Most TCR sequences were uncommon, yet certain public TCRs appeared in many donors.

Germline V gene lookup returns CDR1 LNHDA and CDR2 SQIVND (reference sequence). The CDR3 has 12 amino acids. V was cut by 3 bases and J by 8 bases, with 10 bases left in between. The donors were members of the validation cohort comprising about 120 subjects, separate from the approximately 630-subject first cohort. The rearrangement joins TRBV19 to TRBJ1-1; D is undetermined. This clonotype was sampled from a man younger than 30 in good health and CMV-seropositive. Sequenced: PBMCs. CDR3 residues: CASSISGSEAFF. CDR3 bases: TGTGCCAGTAGTATTTCGGGTTCAGAAGCTTTCTTT.